These 5 T cell receptor beta chains originate from one sample sequenced in a study of cytomegalovirus exposure and HLA in healthy donors. Amplification used 60 Vbeta primers and 13 Jbeta primers. Profiled with immunoSEQ multiplex PCR; TCRdb holds only in-frame clones, not every one. The data contain 130,000 or so clones, 65% to 90% of them singletons. Specimen: PBMCs. These receptors all come from a woman between 18 and 29 years old in good health and CMV-seropositive.

The chain uses TRBV9 and TRBJ1-5; possibly TRBD1 for D (6 bases). There are 15 residues in the CDR3. V was trimmed by 3 bases and J by 1 base, leaving 11 bases between them. CDR1 SGDLS and CDR2 YYNGEE come from the germline V gene. CDR3 nucleotide sequence: TGTGCCAGCAGCGCAGCAGGGGCAAGCAATCAGCCCCAGCATTTT. Translating gives CASSAAGASNQPQHF.

The chain has TRBV2 and TRBJ2-5, with 9 bases matching TRBD1. The CDR3 spans 15 residues. Per the germline V gene, CDR1 is SNHLY and CDR2 is FYNNEI. Trimming took 6 bases from V and 5 from J; bases not matched to a gene: 10. DNA of the CDR3: TGTGCCAGCAGGGAACCCGGGACAGGGTTGGAGACCCAGTACTTC. Its protein is CASREPGTGLETQYF.

The chain uses TRBV6-1 and TRBJ1-2; a weak D match, TRBD1 (5 bases). Trimming removed 2 bases at V and 6 bases at J, with 7 bases between. Germline CDR1 reads MNHNS; CDR2 reads SASEGT. This CDR3 contains 12 residues. The CDR3 reads CASSEQGNGYTF. CDR3 DNA sequence: TGTGCCAGCAGTGAACAGGGTAATGGCTACACCTTC.

The J gene is TRBJ2-3, the V gene TRBV6-1; 7 bases fit TRBD1. V was pared by 6 bases and J by 6 bases, with 6 bases of the junction left unmatched. The CDR3 sequence is 13 residues long. Germline V gene data show CDR1 as MNHNS and CDR2 as SASEGT. Here the CDR3 reads CASSGDSWDTQYF. CDR3 bases: TGTGCCAGCAGCGGGGACAGTTGGGATACGCAGTATTTT.

The J gene is TRBJ2-5, the V gene TRBV5-1; possibly TRBD1 for D (6 bases). This CDR3 has 15 amino acids. The germline gives CDR1 SGHRS, CDR2 YFSETQ. V was trimmed by 6 bases and J by 2 bases, leaving 17 bases between them. CDR3 DNA sequence: TGCGCCAGCAAAACATCCGGGACACAACAAGAGACCCAGTACTTC. This translates into CASKTSGTQQETQYF.